Below, 3 T cell receptor beta chains from the same sample are listed, as sequenced in a study of cytomegalovirus exposure and HLA in healthy donors. Primers for the PCR totalled 60 Vbeta and 13 Jbeta. Using immunoSEQ multiplex PCR, the repertoire was profiled, and TCRdb retains in-frame clones only, with some absent. Of approximately 100,000 clones in the sample, around 80% are singletons; the top ten hold approximately 2.4%. The sample was PBMCs. Source of these receptors: a man between 35 and 55 years old in good health and CMV-seronegative.

The chain recombines TRBV5-1 with TRBJ1-6; no firm D call. CDR3 length: 13 residues. Trimming pared 7 bases from V and 5 bases from J, leaving 10 bases between. The germline V gene has CDR1 SGHRS and CDR2 YFSETQ. CDR3 amino acids: CASSYTNNSPLHF. Written as DNA, the CDR3 is TGCGCCAGCTCCTATACGAATAATTCACCCCTCCACTTT. Full variable domain (outside the CDR3, taken from reference TRBV5-1 and TRBJ1-6): KAGVTQTPRYLIKTRGQQVTLSCSPISGHRSVSWYQQTPGQGLQFLFEYFSETQRNKGNFPGRFSGRQFSNSRSEMNVSTLELGDSALYLCASSYTNNSPLHFGNGTRLTVT.

The gene calls are TRBV9 and TRBJ2-3; 7 bases line up with TRBD2. The germline V gene encodes CDR1 SGDLS and CDR2 YYNGEE. The junction had 4 bases not matched to a gene; V was cut back by 3 bases and J by 0 bases. The CDR3 covers 15 residues. Here the CDR3 reads CASSEGGSSTDTQYF. Written as DNA, the CDR3 is TGTGCCAGCAGCGAGGGCGGGAGCAGCACAGATACGCAGTATTTT. The complete variable domain, with remaining parts taken from reference TRBV9 and TRBJ2-3, reads DSGVTQTPKHLITATGQRVTLRCSPRSGDLSVYWYQQSLDQGLQFLIQYYNGEERAKGNILERFSAQQFPDLHSELNLSSLELGDSALYFCASSEGGSSTDTQYFGPGTRLTVL.

The chain couples TRBV11-3 to TRBJ2-1, with D tentatively TRBD2 (6 bases). Germline V gives CDR1 SGHNT, CDR2 YENEEA. The ends were cut back, 5 bases at V and 7 bases at J, with 18 bases in the middle. This CDR3 comprises 15 residues. CDR3 DNA sequence: TGTGCCAGCAGCACGCCCCGGGGGTCCCAAAATGAGCAGTTCTTC. Translation gives CASSTPRGSQNEQFF.